Below are 30 T cell receptor beta chains sequenced from a single sample in a study of shared clonotypes between healthy human individuals. The naive CD8 population came from CD45RO-negative cells selected for CCR7, without terminally differentiated effector memory CD45RA+ cells. The method was immunoSEQ multiplex PCR; TCRdb's version includes in-frame clones alone and lacks a portion of them. The data contain millions of clones, approximately 94% of them singletons. Sequencing used naive CD8+ T cells sorted from blood. These receptors came from a young man in good health.

The chain has TRBV7-9 and TRBJ1-1, with no clear D. The CDR3 runs to 15 residues. Per the germline V gene, CDR1 is SEHNR and CDR2 is FQNEAQ (reference sequence). Trimming took off 7 bases at V and 0 bases at J, with 15 bases between the two ends. The DNA for the CDR3 is TGTGCCAGCAACCCATCGACCGTGATGAACACTGAAGCTTTCTTT. Translated: CASNPSTVMNTEAFF.

The rearrangement uses TRBV19 and TRBJ2-7, with D uncertain. V gave up 5 bases and J gave up 0 bases, with 14 bases separating them. Germline V gives CDR1 LNHDA, CDR2 SQIVND (reference sequence). There are 15 residues in the CDR3. The CDR3 loop reads CASSLGYESSYEQYF. CDR3 coding DNA: TGTGCCAGTAGTCTAGGATACGAGAGCTCCTACGAGCAGTACTTC.

The J gene is TRBJ2-7, the V gene TRBV7-9; the D is unclear. V dropped 5 bases and J dropped 0 bases, with 11 bases sitting between them. The CDR3 spans 14 residues. CDR1 is SEHNR, CDR2 FQNEAQ, per germline (reference sequence). The CDR3: CASSQTWSSYEQYF. In DNA, the CDR3 is TGTGCCAGCAGCCAGACCTGGAGCTCCTACGAGCAGTACTTC.

This chain links TRBV7-9 with TRBJ2-2, with D possibly TRBD2 on 6 matching bases. The V end lost 11 bases, the J end lost 9 bases, and 19 bases lay between the germline ends. Germline V CDR1 and CDR2: SEHNR, FQNEAQ (reference sequence). This CDR3 is 13 amino acids long. The CDR3 nucleotides read TGTGCCCTTCCCGTTCCGGGAGACAGGGAGCTGTTTTTT. Protein product: CALPVPGDRELFF.

V gene TRBV5-1 combines with J gene TRBJ1-4; no reliable D call. This CDR3 has 17 residues. Germline lookup yields CDR1 SGHRS and CDR2 YFSETQ. Trimming pared 2 bases from V and 0 bases from J, leaving 14 bases between. Here the CDR3 reads CASSLGPDRATNEKLFF. CDR3 DNA sequence: TGCGCCAGCAGCTTAGGACCCGACCGAGCAACTAATGAAAAACTGTTTTTT.

This chain joins TRBV7-2 and TRBJ2-7; 11 positions agree with TRBD2. There are 14 residues in the CDR3. Germline V gives CDR1 SGHTA, CDR2 FQGNSA. With V trimmed by 7 bases and J by 4 bases, 6 bases remained unmatched. The CDR3 spells CASTPGTSGYEQYF. The CDR3 nucleotides read TGTGCCAGCACCCCAGGGACTAGCGGTTACGAGCAGTACTTC.

J is TRBJ1-4 and V is TRBV11-2, with a tentative D call TRBD1 (5 bases). Germline assignment: CDR1 SGHAT and CDR2 FQNNGV. V was cut by 5 bases and J by 8 bases, with 21 bases left in between. The CDR3 has 16 amino acids. This CDR3 is CASSRQIGGEDEKLFF. The CDR3 region has the DNA TGTGCCAGCAGCCGACAGATTGGGGGAGAGGACGAAAAACTGTTTTTT.

This sequence joins TRBV27 and TRBJ1-4; D may be TRBD1 (5 bases). CDR1 and CDR2 from the germline V gene are MNHEY and SMNVEV (reference sequence). Trimming removed 6 bases at V and 4 bases at J, with 15 bases between. CDR3 length: 15 residues. The CDR3 coding sequence is TGTGCCAGCAGCCAGACCAGGGTTGGTAATGAAAAACTGTTTTTT. Translating gives CASSQTRVGNEKLFF.

This chain joins TRBV29-1 and TRBJ2-5; 7 nucleotides line up with TRBD2. The V gene end was trimmed by 8 bases and the J gene end by 2 bases; junction bases not matched to a gene: 11. The CDR3 loop spans 14 amino acids. The germline CDR1 and CDR2 sequences are SQVTM and ANQGSEA. CDR3 sequence: CSTDLGRGQETQYF. The CDR3 DNA is TGCAGCACCGATTTGGGGAGGGGTCAAGAGACCCAGTACTTC.

V usage is TRBV7-9 and J usage is TRBJ1-2; 7 bases line up with TRBD1. Germline V gene lookup returns CDR1 SEHNR and CDR2 FQNEAQ (reference sequence). J lost 5 bases, V lost 4 bases, and 13 bases had no gene match. This CDR3 has 16 amino acids. The CDR3 loop is CASSSPGQTFIYGYTF. The CDR3 bases are TGTGCCAGCAGCTCCCCGGGACAGACCTTTATTTATGGCTACACCTTC.

This rearrangement joins TRBV7-9 to TRBJ1-2, with D tentatively TRBD1 (5 bases). The germline V and J ends were trimmed by 3 bases and 8 bases, with 19 bases remaining between them. Germline CDR1 SEHNR, CDR2 FQNEAQ (reference sequence). CDR3 length: 15 residues. The CDR3 DNA reads TGTGCCAGCAGCTTCGCCGGGCCGGGTGGGGGAGGCTACACCTTC. Residues: CASSFAGPGGGGYTF.

The CDR3 DNA follows: TGTGCCAGCAGCTCGACAGGGGATGGGGAGACCCAGTACTTC. This translates into CASSSTGDGETQYF. The V and J genes are TRBV7-6 and TRBJ2-5, with TRBD1 matching over 8 bases. CDR1 is SGHVS and CDR2 is FNYEAQ in the germline V gene. The CDR3 sequence is 14 residues long. V dropped 4 bases and J dropped 5; count of bases not matched to a gene: 6. Supplemented by reference TRBV7-6 and TRBJ2-5, the full variable domain reads GAGVSQSPRYKVTKRGQDVALRCDPISGHVSLYWYRQALGQGPEFLTYFNYEAQQDKSGLPNDRFSAERPEGSISTLTIQRTEQRDSAMYRCASSSTGDGETQYFGPGTRLLVL.

The chain links TRBV5-4 to TRBJ1-1; the D is unclear. This CDR3 has 11 amino acids. The germline gives CDR1 SGHNT, CDR2 YYREEE (reference sequence). Between the trimmed V and J ends, which lost 5 bases and 3 bases, there was a span of 5 bases. Written as DNA, the CDR3 is TGTGCCAGCAGTCGTGACACTGAAGCTTTCTTT. Translated, it gives CASSRDTEAFF.

The chain has TRBV10-2 and TRBJ1-1, with 8 bases lining up with TRBD1. This CDR3 spans 16 amino acids. J was trimmed by 4 bases and V by 4 bases; bases with no gene match: 11. CDR1 is WSHSY, CDR2 SAAADI, per germline. CDR3: CASSANPTGVGTEAFF. CDR3 nucleotide sequence: TGCGCCAGCAGTGCTAACCCGACAGGGGTGGGCACTGAAGCTTTCTTT.

V and J are TRBV14 and TRBJ1-6; D remains unclear. CDR1 is SGHDN, CDR2 FVKESK, per germline. Deletions cut 1 base from V and 7 bases from J, with 5 bases between. The CDR3 covers 13 residues. CDR3 nucleotides: TGTGCCAGCAGCCAAGTCCCCAATTCACCCCTCCACTTT. Residues: CASSQVPNSPLHF.

The chain has TRBV10-1 and TRBJ2-1; 9 nucleotides match TRBD1. The trim removed 10 bases at V and 10 bases at J, leaving 14 bases unmatched. The CDR3 covers 14 residues. Germline loops: CDR1 WNHNN, CDR2 SYGVQD (reference sequence). The CDR3 sequence is CATGTGSLLREQFF. In DNA form, the CDR3 reads TGCGCCACCGGGACAGGGTCCCTTCTAAGGGAGCAGTTCTTC.

In nucleotides, the CDR3 is TGTGCCAGTAGGGTCAGGGGGGCCACTGAAGCTTTCTTT. It is translated as CASRVRGATEAFF. The chain joins TRBV19 to TRBJ1-1; 7 bases align to TRBD1. Germline values: CDR1 LNHDA, CDR2 SQIVND (reference sequence). The V segment lost 6 bases and the J segment 4 bases; nucleotides outside the gene matches: 5. This CDR3 contains 13 residues.

The rearrangement links TRBV5-1 to TRBJ1-1; D ambiguous. This CDR3 spans 12 amino acids. V lost 4 bases and J lost 8, with 12 bases in between. Germline V gene lookup returns CDR1 SGHRS and CDR2 YFSETQ. The CDR3 spells CASSRHVGEAFF. In DNA, the CDR3 is TGCGCCAGCAGCCGGCACGTGGGCGAAGCTTTCTTT.

The gene calls are TRBV4-1 and TRBJ1-2; D not resolved. Germline V gene sequence: CDR1 MGHRA, CDR2 YSYEKL. The V gene lost 1 base and the J gene lost 4 bases, with 13 bases spanning the gap. This CDR3 is built from 15 residues. The CDR3 here is CASSQVTGRSYGYTF. In DNA, the CDR3 is TGCGCCAGCAGCCAAGTTACTGGCCGATCCTATGGCTACACCTTC.

This clone came up once. The J gene is TRBJ1-2, the V gene TRBV2, with D possibly TRBD1 on 6 matching bases. Germline values: CDR1 SNHLY, CDR2 FYNNEI. CDR3 length equals 15 residues. V dropped 6 bases and J dropped 4 bases, with 18 bases sitting between them. In DNA, the CDR3 is TGTGCCAGCAGGGTTACAGGGTCTGAGGGCTATGGCTACACCTTC. Its translation: CASRVTGSEGYGYTF.

V gene TRBV5-1 combines with J gene TRBJ2-1, with 7 nucleotides matching TRBD2. Germline V lookup: CDR1 SGHRS, CDR2 YFSETQ. The ends lost 1 base at V and 9 bases at J; junction bases unmatched: 7. CDR3 length: 14 residues. CDR3 in amino acids: CASSLTSDGVEQFF. CDR3 sequence (DNA): TGCGCCAGCAGCTTGACTAGCGACGGCGTTGAGCAGTTCTTC.

The CDR3 DNA reads as TGTGCCAGCAGTTTTTACAGCTTGAACACCGGGGAGCTGTTTTTT. This encodes CASSFYSLNTGELFF. The chain joins TRBV28 to TRBJ2-2; D is uncertain. The V end lost 3 bases, the J end lost 1 base, and 9 bases lay between the germline ends. This CDR3 comprises 15 residues. The V gene's germline CDR1 is MDHEN and CDR2 SYDVKM.

The CDR3 sequence: CASSFNNEQFF. The CDR3 DNA is TGTGCCAGCAGTTTTAACAATGAGCAGTTCTTC. The chain couples TRBV28 to TRBJ2-1; D gene uncertain. The CDR3 runs 11 residues. Between the trimmed V and J ends, which lost 3 bases and 5 bases, there was a span of 2 bases. Looked up from germline, CDR1 is MDHEN and CDR2 is SYDVKM.

The table lists this clone with a count of one. The V gene is TRBV11-2, the J gene TRBJ2-1; 12 bases map to TRBD2. J was trimmed by 6 bases and V by 3 bases; bases with no gene match: 9. The germline CDR1 and CDR2 sequences are SGHAT and FQNNGV. The CDR3 length is 17 residues. CDR3 protein: CASSFLITSGGSNEQFF. The CDR3 coding sequence is TGTGCCAGCAGCTTTCTCATCACTAGCGGGGGGTCCAATGAGCAGTTCTTC.

The genes are TRBV6-5 and TRBJ1-5; D is undetermined. Per germline, CDR1 MNHEY and CDR2 SVGAGI. Trimming stripped 5 bases from V and 5 bases from J, with 13 bases between. This CDR3 comprises 14 residues. The CDR3 bases are TGTGCCAGCAGTACTACAGTGACTTATCAGCCCCAGCATTTT. Translating gives CASSTTVTYQPQHF.

This clone was seen only once. The rearrangement links TRBV11-2 to TRBJ2-7; D is undetermined. This CDR3 comprises 13 residues. V gave up 5 bases and J gave up 4 bases, with 12 bases separating them. Germline V gene lookup returns CDR1 SGHAT and CDR2 FQNNGV. CDR3 protein: CASSGRSNYEQYF. CDR3 DNA: TGTGCCAGCAGCGGACGAAGTAATTACGAGCAGTACTTC.

The chain is built from TRBV9 and TRBJ2-7, with D possibly matching TRBD2 (5 bases). Germline CDR1 and CDR2: SGDLS and YYNGEE. The CDR3 totals 15 residues. Trimming cost V 0 bases and J 5 bases, with 15 bases left between them. The CDR3 coding sequence is TGTGCCAGCAGCGTAGAGGGTGGGAGTAAGGACGAGCAGTACTTC. This translates into CASSVEGGSKDEQYF.

The chain combines TRBV20-1 with TRBJ2-1; unclear D gene. Germline V lookup: CDR1 DFQATT, CDR2 SNEGSKA (reference sequence). CDR3 length: 11 residues. With 6 bases removed from V and 6 bases from J, the gap between germline ends came to 9 bases. CDR3 nucleotide sequence: TGCAGTGCATCTTCGCTCAATGAGCAGTTCTTC. Its protein is CSASSLNEQFF.

This chain joins TRBV7-9 and TRBJ2-7; possible D gene TRBD1, 6 bases. Germline CDR1 SEHNR, CDR2 FQNEAQ (reference sequence). V dropped 2 bases and J dropped 2 bases, with 16 bases sitting between them. This CDR3 has 16 residues. This chain's CDR3 is CASSLTGHPMTYEQYF. The DNA for the CDR3 is TGTGCCAGCAGCTTAACAGGGCATCCCATGACCTACGAGCAGTACTTC.

This clone has a single count. The chain employs TRBV27 and TRBJ2-3, with 10 bases matching TRBD1. The CDR3 loop spans 14 amino acids. CDR1 is MNHEY, CDR2 SMNVEV, per germline (reference sequence). V lost 8 bases to trimming and J lost 4 bases; unmatched junction nucleotides: 6. As DNA, the CDR3 is TGTGCCAGCGCCGGGACAGGGGACTCAGATACGCAGTATTTT. Its translation: CASAGTGDSDTQYF.